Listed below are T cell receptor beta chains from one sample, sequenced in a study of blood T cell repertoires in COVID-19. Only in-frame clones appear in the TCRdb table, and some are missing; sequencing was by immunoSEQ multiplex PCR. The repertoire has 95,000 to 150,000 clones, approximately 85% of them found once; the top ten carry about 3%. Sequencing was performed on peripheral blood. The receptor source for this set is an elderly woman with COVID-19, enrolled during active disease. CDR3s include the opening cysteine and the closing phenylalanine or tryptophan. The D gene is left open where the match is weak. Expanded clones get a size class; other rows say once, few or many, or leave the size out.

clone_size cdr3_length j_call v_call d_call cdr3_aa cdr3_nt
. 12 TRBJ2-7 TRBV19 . CASSIAGSEQYF TGTGCCAGTAGTATTGCGGGGAGCGAGCAGTACTTC
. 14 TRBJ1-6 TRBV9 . CASSVVQDNSPLHF TGTGCCAGCAGCGTAGTACAGGATAATTCACCCCTCCACTTT
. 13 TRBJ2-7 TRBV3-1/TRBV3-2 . CASSQRGFYEQYF TGTGCCAGCAGCCAACGGGGATTCTACGAGCAGTACTTC
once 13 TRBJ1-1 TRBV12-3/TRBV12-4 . CASSFSQNTEAFF TGTGCCAGCAGTTTTTCCCAGAACACTGAAGCTTTCTTT
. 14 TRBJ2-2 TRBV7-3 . CASSLAANTGELFF TGTGCCAGCAGCTTAGCGGCGAACACCGGGGAGCTGTTTTTT
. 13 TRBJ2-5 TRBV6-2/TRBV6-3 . CASSYRAGETQYF TGTGCCAGCAGTTACAGGGCAGGGGAGACCCAGTACTTC
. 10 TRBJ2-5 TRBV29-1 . CSVAQETQYF TGCAGCGTTGCACAAGAGACCCAGTACTTC
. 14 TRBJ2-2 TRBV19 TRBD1 CASKGQGGAGELFF TGTGCCAGTAAGGGACAGGGGGGGGCCGGGGAGCTGTTTTTT
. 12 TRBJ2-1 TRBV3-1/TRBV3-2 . CASSQVADEQFF TGTGCCAGCAGCCAAGTAGCAGATGAGCAGTTCTTC
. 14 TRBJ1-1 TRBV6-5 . CASSYPEANTEAFF TGTGCCAGCAGTTACCCAGAGGCAAACACTGAAGCTTTCTTT
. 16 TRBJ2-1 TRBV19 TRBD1 CASSASGTGSYNEQFF TGTGCCAGTAGTGCCTCCGGGACAGGGTCCTACAATGAGCAGTTCTTC
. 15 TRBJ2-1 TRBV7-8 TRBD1 CASSPRSGTVNEQFF TGTGCCAGCAGCCCCCGGTCCGGGACAGTTAATGAGCAGTTCTTC
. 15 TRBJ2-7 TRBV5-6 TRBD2 CASSAGDWGGYEQYF TGTGCCAGCAGCGCCGGCGATTGGGGGGGCTACGAGCAGTACTTC
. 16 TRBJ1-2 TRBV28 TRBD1 CASSGPPGQGYYGYTF TGTGCCAGCAGTGGGCCCCCGGGACAGGGATACTATGGCTACACCTTC
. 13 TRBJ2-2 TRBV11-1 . CASSRGQTGELFF TGTGCCAGCAGTCGAGGACAGACCGGGGAGCTGTTTTTT
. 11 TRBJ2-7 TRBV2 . CATTRTNEQYF TGTGCCACTACTAGAACCAACGAGCAGTACTTC
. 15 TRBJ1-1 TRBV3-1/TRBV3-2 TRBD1 CASSRTGGMNTEAFF TGTGCCAGCAGTCGGACAGGGGGCATGAACACTGAAGCTTTCTTT
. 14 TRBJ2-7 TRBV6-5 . CASSYGGKTYEQYF TGTGCCAGCAGTTACGGCGGGAAAACCTACGAGCAGTACTTC
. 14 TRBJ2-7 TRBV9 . CASSAPSDSYEQYF TGTGCCAGCAGCGCCCCTAGCGATTCCTACGAGCAGTACTTC
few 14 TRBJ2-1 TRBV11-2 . CASSFSRAYNEQFF TGTGCCAGCAGCTTCTCCAGGGCCTACAATGAGCAGTTCTTC
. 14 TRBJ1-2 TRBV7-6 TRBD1 CASSQRTGVHGYTF TGTGCCAGCAGCCAGAGGACAGGGGTCCATGGCTACACCTTC
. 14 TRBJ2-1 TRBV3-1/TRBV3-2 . CASSHLQRRYEQFF TGTGCCAGCAGCCACCTTCAGAGGCGCTATGAGCAGTTCTTC
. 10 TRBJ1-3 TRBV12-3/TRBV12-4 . CASSLDSFEW TGTGCCAGCAGTTTGGACTCCTTCGAGTGG
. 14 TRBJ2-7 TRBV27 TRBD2 CASSLGREGAEQYF TGTGCCAGCAGTTTAGGGCGGGAGGGAGCCGAGCAGTACTTC
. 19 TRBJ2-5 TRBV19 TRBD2 CASSKPGLAGGPLLETQYF TGTGCCAGTAGCAAACCGGGACTAGCGGGAGGGCCTTTATTAGAGACCCAGTACTTC
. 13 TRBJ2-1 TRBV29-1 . CSVAGLSYNEQFF TGCAGCGTCGCTGGACTCTCTTACAATGAGCAGTTCTTC
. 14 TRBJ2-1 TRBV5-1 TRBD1 CASSLGETGFEQFF TGCGCCAGCAGCTTGGGAGAGACAGGGTTCGAGCAGTTCTTC
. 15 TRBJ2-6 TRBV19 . CASSPRDIGANVLTF TGTGCCAGTAGTCCCCGGGACATTGGGGCCAACGTCCTGACTTTC
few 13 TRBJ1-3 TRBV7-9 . CASSLDLKSTIYF TGTGCCAGCAGCTTAGACCTGAAGAGCACCATATATTTT
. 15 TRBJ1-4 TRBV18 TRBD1 CASSPGQGGNEKLFF TGTGCCAGCTCCCCAGGACAGGGTGGGAATGAAAAACTGTTTTTT
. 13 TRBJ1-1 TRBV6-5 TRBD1 CASVDRGQTEAFF TGTGCCAGCGTAGACAGGGGGCAAACTGAAGCTTTCTTT
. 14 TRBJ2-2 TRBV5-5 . CASSPSGNTGELFF TGTGCCAGCAGCCCATCCGGGAACACCGGGGAGCTGTTTTTT
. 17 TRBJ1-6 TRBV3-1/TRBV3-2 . CASRRQTEVDNNSPLHF TGTGCCAGCAGACGGCAAACGGAGGTCGACAATAATTCACCCCTCCACTTT
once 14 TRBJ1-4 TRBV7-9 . CASRPGVANEKLFF TGTGCCAGCAGACCGGGGGTTGCTAATGAAAAACTGTTTTTT
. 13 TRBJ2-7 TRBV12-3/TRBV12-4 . CASTQDTTGEQYF TGTGCCAGCACCCAAGACACTACGGGAGAGCAGTACTTC
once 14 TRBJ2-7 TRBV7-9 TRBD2 CASSVTSGSREQYF TGTGCCAGCAGCGTGACTAGCGGGAGTCGCGAGCAGTACTTC
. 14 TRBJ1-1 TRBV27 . CASGWSGGSTEAFF TGTGCCAGCGGATGGTCGGGCGGGAGCACTGAAGCTTTCTTT